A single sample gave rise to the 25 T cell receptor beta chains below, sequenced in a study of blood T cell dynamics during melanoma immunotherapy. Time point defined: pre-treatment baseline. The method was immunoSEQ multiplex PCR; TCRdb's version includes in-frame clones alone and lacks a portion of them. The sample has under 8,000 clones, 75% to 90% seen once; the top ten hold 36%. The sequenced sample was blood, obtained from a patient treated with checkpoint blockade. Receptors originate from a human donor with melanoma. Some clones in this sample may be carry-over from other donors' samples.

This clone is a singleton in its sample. CDR3 in DNA: TGTGCCAGCAGCACCGGGACTAGCGGGGGGGACACAGATACGCAGTATTTT. This encodes CASSTGTSGGDTDTQYF. The chain combines TRBV7-2 with TRBJ2-3; 16 nucleotides line up with TRBD2. Germline lookup yields CDR1 SGHTA and CDR2 FQGNSA. The CDR3 contains 17 residues. Unmatched junction bases numbered 4, after V lost 5 bases and J lost 2 bases. Using reference TRBV7-2 and TRBJ2-3 for the parts outside the CDR3, the full variable domain is GAGVSQSPSNKVTEKGKDVELRCDPISGHTALYWYRQSLGQGLEFLIYFQGNSAPDKSGLPSDRFSAERTGGSVSTLTIQRTQQEDSAVYLCASSTGTSGGDTDTQYFGPGTRLTVL.

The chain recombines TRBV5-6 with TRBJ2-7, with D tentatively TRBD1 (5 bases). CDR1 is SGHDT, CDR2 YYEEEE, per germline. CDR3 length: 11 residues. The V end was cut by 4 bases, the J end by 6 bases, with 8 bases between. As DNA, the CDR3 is TGTGCCAGCAGCCAGGGCCTCGAGCAGTACTTC. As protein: CASSQGLEQYF.

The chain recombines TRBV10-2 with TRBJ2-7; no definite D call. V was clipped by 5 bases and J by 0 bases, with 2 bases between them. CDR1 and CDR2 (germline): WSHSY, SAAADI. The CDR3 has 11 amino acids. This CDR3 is CASSNSYEQYF. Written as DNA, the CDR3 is TGCGCCAGCAGTAACTCCTACGAGCAGTACTTC.

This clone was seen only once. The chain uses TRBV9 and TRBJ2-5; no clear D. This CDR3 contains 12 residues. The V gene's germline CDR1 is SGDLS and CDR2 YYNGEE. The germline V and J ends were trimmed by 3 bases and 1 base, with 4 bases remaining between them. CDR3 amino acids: CASSGLQETQYF. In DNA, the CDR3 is TGTGCCAGCAGCGGCCTCCAAGAGACCCAGTACTTC.

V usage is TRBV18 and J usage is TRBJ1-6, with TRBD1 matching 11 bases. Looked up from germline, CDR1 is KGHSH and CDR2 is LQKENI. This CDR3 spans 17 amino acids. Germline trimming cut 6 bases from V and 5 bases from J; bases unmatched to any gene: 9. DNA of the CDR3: TGTGCCAGCTCTCCTCGGACAGGGGGCATCGATAATTCACCCCTCCACTTT. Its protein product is CASSPRTGGIDNSPLHF.

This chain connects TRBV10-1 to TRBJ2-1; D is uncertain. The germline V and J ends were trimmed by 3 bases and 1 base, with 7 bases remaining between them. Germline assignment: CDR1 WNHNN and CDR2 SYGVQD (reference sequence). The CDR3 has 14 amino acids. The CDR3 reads CASSESASYNEQFF. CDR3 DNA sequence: TGCGCCAGCAGTGAATCGGCATCCTACAATGAGCAGTTCTTC.

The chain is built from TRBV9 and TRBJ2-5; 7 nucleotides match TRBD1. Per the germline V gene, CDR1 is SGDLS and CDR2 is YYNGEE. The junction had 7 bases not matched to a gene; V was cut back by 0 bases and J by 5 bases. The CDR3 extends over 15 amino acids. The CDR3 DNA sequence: TGTGCCAGCAGCGTAGAGGGGGCTAGTTTGGAGACCCAGTACTTC. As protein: CASSVEGASLETQYF.

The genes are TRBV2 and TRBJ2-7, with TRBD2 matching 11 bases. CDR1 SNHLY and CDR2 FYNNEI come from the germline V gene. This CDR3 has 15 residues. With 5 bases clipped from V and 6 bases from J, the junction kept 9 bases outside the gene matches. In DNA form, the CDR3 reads TGTGCCAGCAGTCCACTAGCGGGGGCGATCAGCGAGCAGTACTTC. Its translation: CASSPLAGAISEQYF.

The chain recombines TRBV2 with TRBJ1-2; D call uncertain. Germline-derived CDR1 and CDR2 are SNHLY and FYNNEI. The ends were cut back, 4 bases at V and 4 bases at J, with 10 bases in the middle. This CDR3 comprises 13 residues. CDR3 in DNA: TGTGCCAGCAGTGTAGCAGGACCCTATGGCTACACCTTC. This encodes CASSVAGPYGYTF.

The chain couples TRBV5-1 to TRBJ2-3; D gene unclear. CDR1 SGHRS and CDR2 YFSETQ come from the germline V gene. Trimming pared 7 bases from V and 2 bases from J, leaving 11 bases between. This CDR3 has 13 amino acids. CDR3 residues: CASGQDATDTQYF. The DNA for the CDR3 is TGCGCCAGCGGGCAGGACGCCACAGATACGCAGTATTTT.

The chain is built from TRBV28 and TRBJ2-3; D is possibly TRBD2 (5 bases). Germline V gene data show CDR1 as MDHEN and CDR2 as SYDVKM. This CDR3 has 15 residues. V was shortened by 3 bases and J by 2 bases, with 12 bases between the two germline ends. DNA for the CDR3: TGTGCCAGCAGTTTCCTCCTAGCCCACACAGATACGCAGTATTTT. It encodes CASSFLLAHTDTQYF.

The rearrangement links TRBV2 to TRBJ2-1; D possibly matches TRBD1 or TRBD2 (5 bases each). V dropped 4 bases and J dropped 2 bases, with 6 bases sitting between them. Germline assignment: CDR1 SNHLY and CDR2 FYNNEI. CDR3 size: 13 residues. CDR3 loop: CASSAGPYNEQFF. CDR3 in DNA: TGTGCCAGCAGTGCGGGACCCTACAATGAGCAGTTCTTC.

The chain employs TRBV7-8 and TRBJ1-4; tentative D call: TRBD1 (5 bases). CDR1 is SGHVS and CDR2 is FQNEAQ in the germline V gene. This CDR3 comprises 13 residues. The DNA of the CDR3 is TGTGCTACAGGAATGGCAACTAATGAAAAACTGTTTTTT. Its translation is CATGMATNEKLFF.

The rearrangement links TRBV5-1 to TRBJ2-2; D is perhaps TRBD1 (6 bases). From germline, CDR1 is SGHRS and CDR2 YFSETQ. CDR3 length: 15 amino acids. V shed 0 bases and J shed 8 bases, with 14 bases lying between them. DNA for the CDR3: TGCGCCAGCAGCTTGGAAGGCCAGGGGATTGGGGAGCTGTTTTTT. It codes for CASSLEGQGIGELFF.

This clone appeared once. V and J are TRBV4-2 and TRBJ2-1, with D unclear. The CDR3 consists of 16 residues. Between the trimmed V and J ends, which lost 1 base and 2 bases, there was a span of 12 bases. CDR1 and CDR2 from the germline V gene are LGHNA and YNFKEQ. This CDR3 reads CASSQVFPLPYNEQFF. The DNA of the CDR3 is TGTGCCAGCAGCCAAGTATTCCCGCTACCCTACAATGAGCAGTTCTTC.

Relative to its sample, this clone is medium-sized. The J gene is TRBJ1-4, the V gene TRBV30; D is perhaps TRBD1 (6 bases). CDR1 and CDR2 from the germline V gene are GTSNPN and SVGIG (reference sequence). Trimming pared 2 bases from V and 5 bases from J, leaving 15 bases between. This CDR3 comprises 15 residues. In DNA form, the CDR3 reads TGTGCCTGGAGTCCGGGGGGGGGCACGAATGAAAAACTGTTTTTT. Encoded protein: CAWSPGGGTNEKLFF. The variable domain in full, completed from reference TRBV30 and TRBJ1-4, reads SQTIHQWPATLVQPVGSPLSLECTVEGTSNPNLYWYRQAAGRGLQLLFYSVGIGQISSEVPQNLSASRPQDRQFILSSKKLLLSDSGFYLCAWSPGGGTNEKLFFGSGTQLSVL.

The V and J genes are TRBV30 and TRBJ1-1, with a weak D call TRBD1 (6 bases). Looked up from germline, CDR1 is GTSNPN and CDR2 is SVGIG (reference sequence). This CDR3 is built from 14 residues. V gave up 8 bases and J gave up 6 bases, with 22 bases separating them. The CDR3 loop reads CAHDLGGNFAEAFF. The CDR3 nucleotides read TGTGCCCACGATCTAGGGGGAAATTTCGCTGAAGCTTTCTTT. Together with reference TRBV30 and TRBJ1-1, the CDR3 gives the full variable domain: SQTIHQWPATLVQPVGSPLSLECTVEGTSNPNLYWYRQAAGRGLQLLFYSVGIGQISSEVPQNLSASRPQDRQFILSSKKLLLSDSGFYLCAHDLGGNFAEAFFGQGTRLTVV.

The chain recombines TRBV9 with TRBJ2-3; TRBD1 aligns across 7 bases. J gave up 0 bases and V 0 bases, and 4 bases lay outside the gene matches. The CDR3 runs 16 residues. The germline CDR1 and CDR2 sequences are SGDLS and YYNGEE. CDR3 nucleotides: TGTGCCAGCAGCGTAGCTGAGGGGGCTAGCACAGATACGCAGTATTTT. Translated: CASSVAEGASTDTQYF.

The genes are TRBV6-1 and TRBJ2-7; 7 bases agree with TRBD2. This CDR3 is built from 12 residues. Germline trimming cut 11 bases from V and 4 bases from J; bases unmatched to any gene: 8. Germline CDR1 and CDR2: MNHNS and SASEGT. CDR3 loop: CASGDYLYEQYF. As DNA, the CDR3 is TGTGCCTCGGGGGACTACCTTTACGAGCAGTACTTC.

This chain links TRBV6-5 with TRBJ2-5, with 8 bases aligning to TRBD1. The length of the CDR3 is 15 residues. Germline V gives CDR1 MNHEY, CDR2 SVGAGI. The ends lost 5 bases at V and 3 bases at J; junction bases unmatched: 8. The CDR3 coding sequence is TGTGCCAGCAGTGGGTTCAGGGGGCTCGAAGAGACCCAGTACTTC. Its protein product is CASSGFRGLEETQYF.

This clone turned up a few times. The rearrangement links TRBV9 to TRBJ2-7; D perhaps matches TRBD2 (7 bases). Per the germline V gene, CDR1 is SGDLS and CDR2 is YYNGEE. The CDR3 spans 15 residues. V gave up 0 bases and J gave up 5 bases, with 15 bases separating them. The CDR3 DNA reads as TGTGCCAGCAGCGTAGAGGGGGGGCGCGGACACGAGCAGTACTTC. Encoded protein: CASSVEGGRGHEQYF.

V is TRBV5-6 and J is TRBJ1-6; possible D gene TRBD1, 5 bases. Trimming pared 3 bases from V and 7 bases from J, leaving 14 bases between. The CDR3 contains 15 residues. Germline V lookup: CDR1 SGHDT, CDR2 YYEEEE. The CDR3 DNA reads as TGTGCCAGCAGCTGGGGACCGATTACAAATTCACCCCTCCACTTT. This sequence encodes CASSWGPITNSPLHF.

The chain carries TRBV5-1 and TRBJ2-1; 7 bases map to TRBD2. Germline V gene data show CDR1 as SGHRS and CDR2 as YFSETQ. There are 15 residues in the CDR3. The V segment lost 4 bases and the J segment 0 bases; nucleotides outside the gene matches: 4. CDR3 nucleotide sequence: TGCGCCAGCAGCGCACGGACTAGCTCCTACAATGAGCAGTTCTTC. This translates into CASSARTSSYNEQFF.

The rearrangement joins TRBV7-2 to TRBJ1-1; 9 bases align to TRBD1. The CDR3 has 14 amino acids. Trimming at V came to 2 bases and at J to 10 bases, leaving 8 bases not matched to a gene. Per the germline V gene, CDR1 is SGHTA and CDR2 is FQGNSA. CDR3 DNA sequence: TGTGCCAGCAGCTTATCTCAACAGGGGGCCACAGCTTTCTTT. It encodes CASSLSQQGATAFF.

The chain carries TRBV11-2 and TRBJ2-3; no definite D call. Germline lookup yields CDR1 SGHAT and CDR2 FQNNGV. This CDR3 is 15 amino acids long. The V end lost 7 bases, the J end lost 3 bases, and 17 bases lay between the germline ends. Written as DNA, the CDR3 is TGTGCCAGCAACCACTTAGTTTCCGGAACAGATACGCAGTATTTT. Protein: CASNHLVSGTDTQYF.